The sequence of this T cell receptor (beta chain) was determined in a study of blood T cell repertoires in COVID-19. The overall study: Acute and convalescent COVID-19 specimens originated in the United States, Italy and Spain. The cDNA or gDNA used as material had been derived from T cells, B-cell-depleted T cells, or PBMCs.

As handled by the study authors: Cell counts per sample came from amplifying reference gene primers. The protocol was immunoSEQ multiplex PCR, while the TCRdb copy is restricted to in-frame clones and leaves out a portion. Clone size and the V and J calls come from that table; the DNA yielded D and trimming. Among about 160,000 clones listed, about 80% were seen once. V gave up 0 bases and J gave up 6 bases, with 5 bases separating them. Germline loops: CDR1 MNHEY, CDR2 SMNVEV (reference sequence). The CDR3 has 12 residues. Sequenced: peripheral blood. This TCR came from a woman aged 80 or older with acute or convalescent COVID-19. This sequence joins TRBV27 and TRBJ1-2; no clear D. The CDR3, as DNA: TGTGCCAGCAGTTTATCAGGAGATGGCTACACCTTC. Translation gives CASSLSGDGYTF.